These 14 T cell receptor beta chains share one sample of origin, sequenced in a study of T cells after yellow fever vaccination (dated by TCRdb to between 2019 and 2020). The library came from 5' RACE. The data were produced on an Illumina NovaSeq 6000. Through fastp at Q25 and MiXCR, TCRdb rebuilt clones from the public reads, retaining in-frame beta chains. Merged by CDR3 protein, the rows form single entries marked with the most common genes and DNA. The sample table shows about 320,000 distinct CDR3 sequences, and 3.5% to 5% are seen once. The top ten hold around 19% of the sample. The treatment or condition label for this specimen denotes: live attenuated yellow fever vaccine strain. This specimen consisted of PBMCs, obtained 15 days after the yellow fever booster vaccination. These receptors were obtained from a man aged 18 to 35 who received the YFV17D yellow fever vaccine.

This clonotype came up many times. The chain has TRBV7-2 and TRBJ2-5; 8 nucleotides agree with TRBD1. CDR3 length equals 14 residues. The germline V gene encodes CDR1 SGHTA and CDR2 FQGNSA. Germline trimming cut 5 bases from V and 2 bases from J; bases unmatched to any gene: 4. In DNA form, the CDR3 reads TGTGCCAGCAGCAACAGGGGGGCGCAAGAGACCCAGTACTTC. Its translation: CASSNRGAQETQYF.

V is TRBV12-3 or TRBV12-4 and J is TRBJ1-6, with D maybe TRBD1 (5 bases). Trimming took 6 bases from V and 11 from J, leaving 14 bases between them. The CDR3 totals 13 residues. CDR3 protein: CASSKGEGTPLHF. CDR3 DNA sequence: TGTGCCAGCAGCAAAGGGGAGGGAACACCCCTCCACTTT.

This clonotype has at least ten counts. The chain carries TRBV4-2 and TRBJ2-2; D might be TRBD2 (5 bases). Germline V gene data show CDR1 as LGHNA and CDR2 as YNFKEQ. The V end lost 7 bases, the J end lost 4 bases, and 16 bases lay between the germline ends. The CDR3 runs 15 residues. The CDR3 reads CASTWGEGVTGELFF. CDR3 nucleotide sequence: TGTGCCAGCACCTGGGGAGAAGGCGTCACCGGGGAGCTGTTTTTT.

This clonotype showed up many times. The chain recombines TRBV12-3 or TRBV12-4 with TRBJ1-3, with D possibly matching TRBD1 (5 bases). The CDR3 is 16 residues long. V was clipped by 7 bases and J by 7 bases, with 23 bases between them. Written as DNA, the CDR3 is TGTGCCAGCACCCCCCTGCCGGGACTCTCCGGGAACACCATATATTTT. It codes for CASTPLPGLSGNTIYF.

The chain couples TRBV7-9 to TRBJ2-2; D is possibly TRBD2 (6 bases). Germline CDR1 reads SEHNR; CDR2 reads FQNEAQ (reference sequence). V was cut by 5 bases and J by 3 bases, with 25 bases left in between. This CDR3 region has 19 residues. Written as DNA, the CDR3 is TGTGCCAGCAGCCCACCCCTTCCTTCAGGGACTTCGGACACCGGGGAGCTGTTTTTT. Translation gives CASSPPLPSGTSDTGELFF.

This clonotype appeared many times. The chain combines TRBV5-1 with TRBJ1-3, with no clear D. With 0 bases removed from V and 0 bases from J, the gap between germline ends came to 7 bases. In germline, CDR1 is SGHRS, CDR2 YFSETQ. There are 15 residues in the CDR3. DNA for the CDR3: TGCGCCAGCAGCTTGGGGGATTACTCTGGAAACACCATATATTTT. Protein: CASSLGDYSGNTIYF.

This clonotype was seen just once. This chain joins TRBV11-3 and TRBJ2-4; D possibly corresponds to TRBD2 (6 bases). The CDR3 runs to 13 residues. Per germline, CDR1 SGHNT and CDR2 YENEEA. Trimming cost V 5 bases and J 4 bases, with 9 bases left between them. The CDR3: CASSGEDKNIQYF. The CDR3 bases are TGTGCCAGCAGCGGGGAGGATAAAAACATTCAGTACTTC. Supplemented by reference TRBV11-3 and TRBJ2-4, the full variable domain reads EAGVVQSPRYKIIEKKQPVAFWCNPISGHNTLYWYLQNLGQGPELLIRYENEEAVDDSQLPKDRFSAERLKGVDSTLKIQPAELGDSAVYLCASSGEDKNIQYFGAGTRLSVL.

V is TRBV5-1 and J is TRBJ1-1; D perhaps matches TRBD1 (6 bases). Germline-derived CDR1 and CDR2 are SGHRS and YFSETQ. The CDR3 runs 14 residues. The germline V and J ends were trimmed by 0 bases and 4 bases, with 10 bases remaining between them. This CDR3 is CASSLAEGGTEAFF. The CDR3 nucleotides read TGCGCCAGCAGCTTGGCAGAGGGGGGCACTGAAGCTTTCTTT.

This chain links TRBV6-5 with TRBJ2-1; 9 bases map to TRBD1. Trimming took 6 bases from V and 8 from J; bases not matched to a gene: 8. The CDR3 consists of 14 residues. Germline V CDR1 and CDR2: MNHEY, SVGAGI. CDR3 DNA sequence: TGTGCCAGCAGCCCCGGGACAGGGTCCCATGAGCAGTTCTTC. Its translation is CASSPGTGSHEQFF.

At least ten counts were recorded for this clonotype. The chain joins TRBV4-2 to TRBJ1-4, with a possible D match to TRBD1 (5 bases). The CDR3 spans 17 residues. The ends were cut back, 1 base at V and 3 bases at J, with 15 bases in the middle. The germline gives CDR1 LGHNA, CDR2 YNFKEQ. The CDR3 nucleotides read TGTGCCAGCAGCCAAGCCCCGTCGAGGGGAGCTAATGAAAAACTGTTTTTT. Translated, it gives CASSQAPSRGANEKLFF.

This clonotype was detected ten times or more. This chain uses TRBV5-6 with TRBJ1-5; D is undetermined. The CDR3 consists of 14 residues. V shed 0 bases and J shed 6 bases, with 10 bases lying between them. Per germline, CDR1 SGHDT and CDR2 YYEEEE. CDR3 region: CASSLVRAGQPQHF. DNA for the CDR3: TGTGCCAGCAGCTTGGTTCGCGCGGGTCAGCCCCAGCATTTT. The variable domain in full, with the rest retrieved from reference TRBV5-6 and TRBJ1-5, is DAGVTQSPTHLIKTRGQQVTLRCSPKSGHDTVSWYQQALGQGPQFIFQYYEEEERQRGNFPDRFSGHQFPNYSSELNVNALLLGDSALYLCASSLVRAGQPQHFGDGTRLSIL.

In this sample, this clonotype turned up many times. The chain uses TRBV6-6 and TRBJ2-7, with D uncertain. Germline lookup yields CDR1 MNHNY and CDR2 SVGAGI (reference sequence). CDR3 size: 13 residues. Trimming stripped 2 bases from V and 4 bases from J, with 9 bases between. CDR3 protein: CASSYALGYEQYV. The CDR3 coding sequence is TGTGCCAGCAGTTACGCGCTCGGATACGAGCAGTACGTC.

This clonotype was seen only a few times. The V and J genes are TRBV4-3 and TRBJ1-2; 9 nucleotides align to TRBD1. V lost 2 bases and J lost 7; bases outside the gene matches: 14. This CDR3 is 17 amino acids long. Per germline, CDR1 LGHNA and CDR2 YSLEER. CDR3 bases: TGCGCCAGCAGCCAAAACTATCCGGGACAGGGAAGTTTTGGCTACACCTTC. It codes for CASSQNYPGQGSFGYTF.

As DNA, the CDR3 is TGTGCCAGCAGCCAGGCCGGAGGAGTAGGTCAGCCCCAGCATTTT. It is translated as CASSQAGGVGQPQHF. The V and J genes are TRBV4-2 and TRBJ1-5; no firm D call. The germline V gene encodes CDR1 LGHNA and CDR2 YNFKEQ. The V end lost 3 bases, the J end lost 6 bases, and 15 bases lay between the germline ends. The CDR3 has 15 amino acids.